Listed below are T cell receptor beta chains from one sample, sequenced in a study of cytomegalovirus exposure and HLA in healthy donors. This table comes from immunoSEQ multiplex PCR, and its TCRdb copy is limited to in-frame clones, with some not included. The sample holds 100,000 or so clones, under 80% seen once. Sequencing was performed on PBMCs. The receptors were gathered from a man aged 30 to 39 in good health and CMV-seropositive. Each CDR3 is given with its conserved first and last residue. The order of the fields is V gene, J gene, clone size, CDR3 protein. Where a row states a size, it is once, few, many or the class of an expanded clone; other rows omit it.

V gene: TRBV5-1; J gene: TRBJ1-4; clone size: few; CDR3 protein: CASSLSPWDTGEKLFF
V gene: TRBV5-6; J gene: TRBJ1-5; clone size: -; CDR3 protein: CASSLGQGIYQPQHF
V gene: TRBV11-2; J gene: TRBJ2-1; clone size: -; CDR3 protein: CASSTERGRYNEQFF
V gene: TRBV2; J gene: TRBJ1-5; clone size: -; CDR3 protein: CASTRDSNQPQHF
V gene: TRBV13; J gene: TRBJ2-5; clone size: -; CDR3 protein: CASSFVLAGNQETQYF
V gene: TRBV27; J gene: TRBJ2-3; clone size: few; CDR3 protein: CASSSPPSHDTQYF
V gene: TRBV5-1; J gene: TRBJ1-2; clone size: -; CDR3 protein: CASSLVGTGTGMRGYTF
V gene: TRBV2; J gene: TRBJ2-3; clone size: -; CDR3 protein: CASSVTSGGDEGDTQYF
V gene: TRBV27; J gene: TRBJ1-6; clone size: -; CDR3 protein: CASTETGDNNSPLHF
V gene: TRBV11-2; J gene: TRBJ1-6; clone size: -; CDR3 protein: CASSSRQGNSPLHF
V gene: TRBV29-1; J gene: TRBJ2-5; clone size: -; CDR3 protein: CSVRGRETQYF
V gene: TRBV7-2; J gene: TRBJ1-3; clone size: -; CDR3 protein: CASSPDRGHGNTIYF
V gene: TRBV5-1; J gene: TRBJ2-1; clone size: -; CDR3 protein: CASRAGDYNEQFF
V gene: TRBV15; J gene: TRBJ2-3; clone size: few; CDR3 protein: CATSRDGAGYTDTQYF
V gene: TRBV11-2; J gene: TRBJ1-1; clone size: -; CDR3 protein: CASSLRQGNTEAFF
V gene: TRBV18; J gene: TRBJ2-4; clone size: -; CDR3 protein: CASSPSEAKNIQYF
V gene: TRBV6-1; J gene: TRBJ1-2; clone size: few; CDR3 protein: CASRLQGYYGYTF
V gene: TRBV28; J gene: TRBJ1-6; clone size: -; CDR3 protein: CASSLRTGYNSPLHF
V gene: TRBV9; J gene: TRBJ1-4; clone size: -; CDR3 protein: CASSDQGGNEKLFF
V gene: TRBV27; J gene: TRBJ1-6; clone size: -; CDR3 protein: CASSHPDRDNSPLHF
V gene: TRBV6-5; J gene: TRBJ2-1; clone size: -; CDR3 protein: CASSYRDNEQFF
V gene: TRBV6-1; J gene: -; clone size: -; CDR3 protein: CASSGMRSGTGFDEQYF
V gene: TRBV19; J gene: TRBJ2-7; clone size: -; CDR3 protein: CASSMGTVGSYEQYF
V gene: TRBV5-4; J gene: TRBJ1-1; clone size: -; CDR3 protein: CASSPLGGMNTEAFF
V gene: TRBV30; J gene: TRBJ2-7; clone size: once; CDR3 protein: CAWSRGGTYEQYF
V gene: TRBV2; J gene: TRBJ2-7; clone size: -; CDR3 protein: CASSAAGGPSYEQYF
V gene: TRBV13; J gene: TRBJ2-1; clone size: -; CDR3 protein: CASSSRLAGSYNEQFF
V gene: TRBV19; J gene: TRBJ2-2; clone size: -; CDR3 protein: CASQPRKEANTGELFF
V gene: TRBV5-4; J gene: TRBJ2-1; clone size: -; CDR3 protein: CASSTGQGSYNEQFF
V gene: TRBV5-1; J gene: TRBJ2-3; clone size: -; CDR3 protein: CASSFGGSGGGTDTQYF
V gene: TRBV6-5; J gene: TRBJ1-2; clone size: -; CDR3 protein: CASSLDGLANYGYTF
V gene: TRBV18; J gene: TRBJ1-5; clone size: -; CDR3 protein: CASRRDSLEPQHF
V gene: TRBV11-2; J gene: TRBJ2-5; clone size: -; CDR3 protein: CASSDTRGGAETQYF
V gene: TRBV6-5; J gene: TRBJ1-2; clone size: -; CDR3 protein: CATRQGSGYTF
V gene: TRBV30; J gene: TRBJ1-4; clone size: -; CDR3 protein: CAWSQGAGNEKLFF
V gene: TRBV28; J gene: TRBJ2-3; clone size: few; CDR3 protein: CASSPEPRGDTQYF
V gene: TRBV7-9; J gene: TRBJ2-2; clone size: -; CDR3 protein: CASSQGLDTGELFF
V gene: TRBV10-3; J gene: TRBJ1-5; clone size: -; CDR3 protein: CAISDPGDQPQHF
V gene: TRBV9; J gene: TRBJ1-2; clone size: -; CDR3 protein: CASSADTNYGYTF
V gene: TRBV11-2; J gene: -; clone size: -; CDR3 protein: CASSPLGRGRETYEQYF
V gene: TRBV19; J gene: TRBJ1-2; clone size: -; CDR3 protein: CASSMAINYGYTF
V gene: TRBV20-1; J gene: TRBJ2-1; clone size: -; CDR3 protein: CSASRNNEQFF
V gene: TRBV2; J gene: TRBJ2-1; clone size: -; CDR3 protein: CASGKDRVNEQFF
V gene: TRBV7-2; J gene: TRBJ2-5; clone size: -; CDR3 protein: CASSQLAGGPILRETQYF
V gene: TRBV6-6; J gene: TRBJ2-7; clone size: -; CDR3 protein: CASSSTGGYEQYF
V gene: TRBV2; J gene: TRBJ2-3; clone size: few; CDR3 protein: CASSKDRGNTDTQYF
V gene: TRBV6-1; J gene: TRBJ1-1; clone size: once; CDR3 protein: CASSHRQGATEAFF
V gene: TRBV5-1; J gene: TRBJ2-5; clone size: -; CDR3 protein: CASSLSGTHGETQYF
V gene: TRBV6-1; J gene: TRBJ1-5; clone size: -; CDR3 protein: CASSLGHNQPQHF
V gene: TRBV28; J gene: TRBJ2-3; clone size: once; CDR3 protein: CASRVLGTSGDLTQYF
V gene: TRBV19; J gene: TRBJ1-1; clone size: -; CDR3 protein: CASSIRGGTEAFF
V gene: TRBV2; J gene: TRBJ2-2; clone size: -; CDR3 protein: CASSAGEFGGELFF
V gene: TRBV6-1; J gene: TRBJ2-7; clone size: -; CDR3 protein: CASSYQMTGSYEQYF